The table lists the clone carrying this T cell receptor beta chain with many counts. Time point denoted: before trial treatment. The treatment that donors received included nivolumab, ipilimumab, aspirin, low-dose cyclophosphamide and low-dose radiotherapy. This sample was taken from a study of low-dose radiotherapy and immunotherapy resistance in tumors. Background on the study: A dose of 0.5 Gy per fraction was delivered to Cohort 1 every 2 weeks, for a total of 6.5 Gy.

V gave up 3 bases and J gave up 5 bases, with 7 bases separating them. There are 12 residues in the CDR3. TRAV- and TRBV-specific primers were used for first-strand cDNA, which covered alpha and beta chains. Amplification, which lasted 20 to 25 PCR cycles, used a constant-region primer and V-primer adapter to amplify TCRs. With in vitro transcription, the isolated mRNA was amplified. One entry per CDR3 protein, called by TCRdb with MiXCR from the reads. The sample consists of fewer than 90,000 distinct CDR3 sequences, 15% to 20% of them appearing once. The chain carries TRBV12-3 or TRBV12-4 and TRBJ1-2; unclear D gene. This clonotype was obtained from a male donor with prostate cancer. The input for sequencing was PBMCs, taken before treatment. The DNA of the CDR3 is TGTGCCAGCAGTTTCTGGACGTATGGCTACACCTTC. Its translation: CASSFWTYGYTF.